The 26 T cell receptor beta chains below all came from one sample that was sequenced in a study of blood T cell repertoires in COVID-19. Sequenced by immunoSEQ multiplex PCR; TCRdb stores in-frame clones only, minus some. This repertoire shows roughly 92,000 clones, around 87% found once; its top ten account for 4.5% to 6%. The specimen sequenced was peripheral blood. Every receptor here comes from a woman of 80 years or more with acute or convalescent COVID-19.

The chain is built from TRBV5-1 and TRBJ2-1; 7 bases are shared with TRBD1. Germline V gives CDR1 SGHRS, CDR2 YFSETQ. The CDR3 sequence is 14 residues long. V was clipped by 2 bases and J by 5 bases; unmatched bases: 4. The CDR3 reads CASSFGQENNEQFF. For the CDR3, the DNA is TGCGCCAGCAGCTTTGGACAGGAAAACAATGAGCAGTTCTTC.

V usage is TRBV7-9 and J usage is TRBJ1-2; D not resolved. V was trimmed by 7 bases and J by 0 bases, leaving 9 bases between them. From germline, CDR1 is SEHNR and CDR2 FQNEAQ (reference sequence). CDR3 length: 13 amino acids. The chain's CDR3 is CASKRATNYGYTF. Here the CDR3 DNA reads TGTGCCAGCAAGCGAGCTACTAACTATGGCTACACCTTC.

Here the CDR3 DNA reads TGTGCCAGCAGCTTATCGGGACTAGTACCCAATGAGCAGTTCTTC. Residues: CASSLSGLVPNEQFF. The chain joins TRBV11-2 to TRBJ2-1; TRBD2 aligns across 8 bases. The CDR3 is made up of 15 amino acids. From germline, CDR1 is SGHAT and CDR2 FQNNGV. The ends lost 2 bases at V and 6 bases at J; junction bases unmatched: 6. Based on the CDR3 plus reference TRBV11-2 and TRBJ2-1, the full variable domain is EAGVAQSPRYKIIEKRQSVAFWCNPISGHATLYWYQQILGQGPKLLIQFQNNGVVDDSQLPKDRFSAERLKGVDSTLKIQPAKLEDSAVYLCASSLSGLVPNEQFFGPGTRLTVL.

The rearrangement joins TRBV11-2 to TRBJ1-5; 10 bases align to TRBD1. Germline trimming cut 0 bases from V and 6 bases from J; bases unmatched to any gene: 2. Germline-derived CDR1 and CDR2 are SGHAT and FQNNGV. The CDR3 consists of 15 residues. The CDR3 here is CASSLDGTGVQPQHF. The CDR3 DNA reads TGTGCCAGCAGCTTAGACGGGACAGGGGTTCAGCCCCAGCATTTT.

This chain links TRBV4-2 with TRBJ2-7; 8 positions agree with TRBD2. This CDR3 has 14 amino acids. J lost 0 bases, V lost 6 bases, and 4 bases had no gene match. Germline assignment: CDR1 LGHNA and CDR2 YNFKEQ. In DNA, the CDR3 is TGTGCCAGCAGTTTAGCGGGGTTCTCCTACGAGCAGTACTTC. Protein: CASSLAGFSYEQYF.

This clone appeared once. V and J are TRBV7-2 and TRBJ2-5; D perhaps matches TRBD2 (6 bases). V was clipped by 4 bases and J by 2 bases, with 14 bases between them. The CDR3 is 15 amino acids. Germline loops: CDR1 SGHTA, CDR2 FQGNSA. CDR3 nucleotides: TGTGCCAGCAGCTCTACCGGGACTTCACAAGAGACCCAGTACTTC. The encoded protein is CASSSTGTSQETQYF.

The rearrangement links TRBV6-2 or TRBV6-3 to TRBJ1-3; no firm D call. Germline V gene sequence: CDR1 MNHEY, CDR2 SVGEGT. CDR3 length: 17 amino acids. Trimming took 2 bases from V and 0 from J, leaving 14 bases between them. CDR3 nucleotide sequence: TGTGCCAGCAGTTACGGGGAGATCGGTTACTCTGGAAACACCATATATTTT. Translation: CASSYGEIGYSGNTIYF.

The V and J genes are TRBV24-1 and TRBJ2-7; 7 positions agree with TRBD1. CDR1 KGHDR and CDR2 SFDVKD come from the germline V gene. With 2 bases clipped from V and 1 base from J, the junction kept 4 bases outside the gene matches. The CDR3 sequence is 15 residues long. This CDR3 reads CATSDSQGSSYEQYF. As DNA, the CDR3 is TGTGCCACCAGTGATTCACAGGGGTCGTCCTACGAGCAGTACTTC.

The chain links TRBV12-3 or TRBV12-4 to TRBJ1-1; D gene unclear. The V end was cut by 5 bases, the J end by 3 bases, with 10 bases between. CDR3 length: 13 residues. The CDR3 nucleotides are TGTGCCAGCAGTCCCTCGGGATACACTGAAGCTTTCTTT. Its protein is CASSPSGYTEAFF.

The chain combines TRBV12-3 or TRBV12-4 with TRBJ1-5; D gene ambiguous. Trimming shortened V by 3 bases and J by 5 bases, and 8 bases separated the two germline ends. The CDR3 consists of 13 residues. CDR3 sequence (DNA): TGTGCCAGCAGTTTCGGGGAAGATCAGCCCCAGCATTTT. Translation gives CASSFGEDQPQHF.

The chain combines TRBV5-4 with TRBJ2-7; TRBD1 might be the D (6 bases). CDR1 and CDR2 (germline): SGHNT, YYREEE (reference sequence). The length of the CDR3 is 16 residues. The V and J ends lost 4 bases and 0 bases respectively, with 17 bases between them. The CDR3 here is CASSPLGQTGSYEQYF. For the CDR3, the DNA is TGTGCCAGCAGCCCCCTTGGACAGACCGGCTCCTACGAGCAGTACTTC.

CDR3 nucleotides: TGTGCCAGCAGCCAAGAAAGGACAGTTTTTTCCGAGCAGTACTTC. Its protein product is CASSQERTVFSEQYF. V gene TRBV3-1 (or the pseudogene TRBV3-2) combines with J gene TRBJ2-7, with D possibly matching TRBD1 (6 bases). The CDR3 consists of 15 residues. V lost 0 bases and J 6 bases, leaving 15 bases between the germline ends. Germline assignment: CDR1 LGHDT and CDR2 YNNKEL (reference sequence).

This rearrangement joins TRBV12-3 or TRBV12-4 to TRBJ2-5, with D possibly matching TRBD2 (6 bases). The CDR3 is made up of 9 amino acids. The CDR3 DNA follows: TGTCGGGGGAAAGAGACCCAGTACTTC. Its protein product is CRGKETQYF.

This chain links TRBV4-1 with TRBJ2-5, with a possible D match to TRBD1 (6 bases). The CDR3 loop spans 14 amino acids. Trimming removed 4 bases from V and 5 bases from J, with 14 bases in between. The germline V gene has CDR1 MGHRA and CDR2 YSYEKL. This CDR3 reads CASSRGPTGETQYF. CDR3 in DNA: TGCGCCAGCAGCCGGGGGCCAACGGGCGAGACCCAGTACTTC.

The chain carries TRBV21-1 and TRBJ2-3; the table's D gene call, TRBD2, was not cross checked with the DNA. TRBV21-1 is a pseudogene locus. The CDR3 consists of 15 residues. CDR3 residues: CASSKGLASTDTQYF. As DNA, the CDR3 is TGTGCCAGCAGCAAAGGACTAGCTAGCACAGATACGCAGTATTTT.

This clone has a single count. V and J are TRBV3-1 (or the pseudogene TRBV3-2) and TRBJ2-2, with 9 bases lining up with TRBD1. CDR3 length equals 15 residues. The trim removed 7 bases at V and 6 bases at J, leaving 9 bases unmatched. Germline assignment: CDR1 LGHDT and CDR2 YNNKEL (reference sequence). CDR3 loop: CASNILRTGAGELFF. For the CDR3, the DNA is TGTGCCAGCAACATCCTCCGGACAGGGGCCGGGGAGCTGTTTTTT.

The chain has TRBV19 and TRBJ2-7, with 11 bases lining up with TRBD2. Trimming removed 7 bases from V and 2 bases from J; junction bases left unmatched: 4. This CDR3 region has 14 residues. Germline V gene sequence: CDR1 LNHDA, CDR2 SQIVND (reference sequence). This CDR3 reads CASTLAGGPYEQYF. For the CDR3, the DNA is TGTGCCAGTACCCTAGCGGGGGGCCCCTACGAGCAGTACTTC.

This rearrangement joins TRBV5-5 to TRBJ2-5; tentatively, D is TRBD1 (6 bases). The CDR3 is made up of 14 amino acids. V was trimmed by 0 bases and J by 5 bases, leaving 11 bases between them. Germline CDR1 and CDR2: SGHKS and YYEKEE (reference sequence). CDR3 loop: CASSLAFTGETQYF. The CDR3 nucleotides are TGTGCCAGCAGCTTGGCTTTTACAGGGGAGACCCAGTACTTC.

The chain carries TRBV5-1 and TRBJ2-2; 7 nucleotides match TRBD1. The germline gives CDR1 SGHRS, CDR2 YFSETQ. CDR3 length: 16 amino acids. The V gene end was trimmed by 3 bases and the J gene end by 2 bases; junction bases not matched to a gene: 7. CDR3: CASSSQGFANTGELFF. DNA for the CDR3: TGCGCCAGCAGCTCACAGGGGTTCGCTAACACCGGGGAGCTGTTTTTT.

This chain's CDR3 is CAWSVRSEKLFF. The CDR3 nucleotides read TGTGCCTGGAGTGTACGGTCTGAAAAACTGTTTTTT. This chain joins TRBV30 and TRBJ1-4; D is uncertain. The V gene's germline CDR1 is GTSNPN and CDR2 SVGIG (reference sequence). CDR3 length: 12 amino acids. V was clipped by 0 bases and J by 7 bases, with 6 bases between them.

The chain carries TRBV24-1 and TRBJ2-3, with D possibly being TRBD2 (5 bases). Trimming removed 5 bases from V and 2 bases from J, with 13 bases in between. Germline V CDR1 and CDR2: KGHDR, SFDVKD. The CDR3 extends over 15 amino acids. The CDR3 is CATSVGHGVTDTQYF. CDR3 in DNA: TGTGCCACCAGTGTCGGGCACGGGGTCACAGATACGCAGTATTTT.

The chain combines TRBV5-6 with TRBJ2-3, with 9 bases matching TRBD2. Unmatched junction bases numbered 11, after V lost 6 bases and J lost 0 bases. The CDR3 loop spans 17 amino acids. Per germline, CDR1 SGHDT and CDR2 YYEEEE. CDR3 DNA sequence: TGTGCCAGCAAACCTAGCGGGAAGAGGTGGAGCACAGATACGCAGTATTTT. It specifies CASKPSGKRWSTDTQYF.

This chain connects TRBV7-9 to TRBJ1-1, with D unresolved. Germline loops: CDR1 SEHNR, CDR2 FQNEAQ (reference sequence). V dropped 5 bases and J dropped 8 bases, with 9 bases sitting between them. The CDR3 has 11 amino acids. CDR3 residues: CASSLETEAFF. The CDR3, as DNA: TGTGCCAGCAGCCTGGAGACGGAAGCTTTCTTT.

The chain links TRBV6-6 to TRBJ1-1, with D unclear. Trimming removed 7 bases from V and 4 bases from J, with 13 bases in between. Germline lookup yields CDR1 MNHNY and CDR2 SVGAGI (reference sequence). The CDR3 is 13 residues long. The CDR3 sequence: CASTLESTTEAFF. The CDR3 region has the DNA TGTGCCAGCACCCTAGAGAGTACCACTGAAGCTTTCTTT.

The DNA of the CDR3 is TGTGCCAGCAGTTTCCGGCGGTCAGGGACTAGCGCTACCTACGAGCAGTACTTC. Translation: CASSFRRSGTSATYEQYF. The rearrangement uses TRBV27 and TRBJ2-7, with 10 bases aligning to TRBD2. Per the germline V gene, CDR1 is MNHEY and CDR2 is SMNVEV (reference sequence). V lost 3 bases and J lost 2; bases outside the gene matches: 13. The CDR3 runs to 18 residues.

The chain couples TRBV19 to TRBJ2-2; 11 nucleotides line up with TRBD2. CDR3 length: 16 amino acids. Trimming at V came to 6 bases and at J to 0 bases, leaving 3 bases not matched to a gene. From germline, CDR1 is LNHDA and CDR2 SQIVND (reference sequence). CDR3 DNA sequence: TGTGCCAGTAGCAAGGGACTAGCGGCGAACACCGGGGAGCTGTTTTTT. Residues: CASSKGLAANTGELFF.